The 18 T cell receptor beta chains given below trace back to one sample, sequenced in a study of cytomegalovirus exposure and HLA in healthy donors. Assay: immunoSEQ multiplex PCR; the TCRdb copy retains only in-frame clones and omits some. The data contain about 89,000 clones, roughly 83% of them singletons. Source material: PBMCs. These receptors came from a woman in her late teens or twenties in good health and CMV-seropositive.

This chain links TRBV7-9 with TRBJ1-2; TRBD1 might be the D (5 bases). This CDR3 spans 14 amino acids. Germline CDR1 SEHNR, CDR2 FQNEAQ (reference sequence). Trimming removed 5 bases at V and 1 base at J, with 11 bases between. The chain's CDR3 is CASSPGWDNYGYTF. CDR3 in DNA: TGTGCCAGCAGCCCAGGGTGGGATAACTATGGCTACACCTTC.

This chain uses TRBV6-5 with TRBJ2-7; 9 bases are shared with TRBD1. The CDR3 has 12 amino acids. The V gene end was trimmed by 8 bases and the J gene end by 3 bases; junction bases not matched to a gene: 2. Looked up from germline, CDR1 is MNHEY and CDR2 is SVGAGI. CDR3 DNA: TGTGCCAGCGAGGACAGGGGCTACGAGCAGTACTTC. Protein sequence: CASEDRGYEQYF.

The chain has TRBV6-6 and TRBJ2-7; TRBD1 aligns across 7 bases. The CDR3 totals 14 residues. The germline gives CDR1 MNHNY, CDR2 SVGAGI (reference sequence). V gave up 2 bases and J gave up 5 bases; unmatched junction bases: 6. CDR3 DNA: TGTGCCAGCAGTTACAATACAGGGGCCCACGAGCAGTACTTC. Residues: CASSYNTGAHEQYF.

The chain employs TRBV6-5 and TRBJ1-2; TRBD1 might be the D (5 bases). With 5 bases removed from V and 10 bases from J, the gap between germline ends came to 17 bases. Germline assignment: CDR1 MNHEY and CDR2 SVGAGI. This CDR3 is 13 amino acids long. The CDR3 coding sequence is TGTGCCAGCAGTCGGACAACGTTTATCGACTACACCTTC. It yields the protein CASSRTTFIDYTF.

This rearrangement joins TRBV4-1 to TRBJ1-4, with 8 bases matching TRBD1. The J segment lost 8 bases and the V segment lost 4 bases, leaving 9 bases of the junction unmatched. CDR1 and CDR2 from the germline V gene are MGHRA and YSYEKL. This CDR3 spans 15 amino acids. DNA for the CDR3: TGCGCCAGCAGCCCCGCTGCAGGGGGCGGAGAAAAACTGTTTTTT. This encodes CASSPAAGGGEKLFF.

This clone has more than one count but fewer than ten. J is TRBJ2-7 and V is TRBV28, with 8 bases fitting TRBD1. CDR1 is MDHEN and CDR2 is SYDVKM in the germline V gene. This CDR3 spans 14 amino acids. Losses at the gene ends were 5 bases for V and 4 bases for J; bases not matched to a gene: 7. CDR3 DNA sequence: TGTGCCAGCAGTATCGGACAGGGTATGTACGAGCAGTACTTC. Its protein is CASSIGQGMYEQYF.

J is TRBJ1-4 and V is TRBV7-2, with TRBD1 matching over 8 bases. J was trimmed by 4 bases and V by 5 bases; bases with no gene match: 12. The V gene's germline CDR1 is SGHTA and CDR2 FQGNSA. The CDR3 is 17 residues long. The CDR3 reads CASSLSGARGLNEKLFF. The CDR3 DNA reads TGTGCCAGCAGCCTCAGCGGGGCCAGGGGGCTTAATGAAAAACTGTTTTTT.

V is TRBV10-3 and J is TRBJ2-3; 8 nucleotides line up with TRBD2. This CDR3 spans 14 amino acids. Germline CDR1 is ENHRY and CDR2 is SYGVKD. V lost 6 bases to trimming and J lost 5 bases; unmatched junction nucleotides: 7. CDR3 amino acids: CAIRPDAGGDTQYF. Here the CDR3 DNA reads TGTGCCATCAGACCTGACGCGGGGGGAGATACGCAGTATTTT.

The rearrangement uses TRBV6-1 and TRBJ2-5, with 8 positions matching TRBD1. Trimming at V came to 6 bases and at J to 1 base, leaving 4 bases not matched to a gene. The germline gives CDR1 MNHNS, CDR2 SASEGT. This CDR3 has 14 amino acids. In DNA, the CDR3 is TGTGCCAGCAGAAAACAGGGGGGCCAAGAGACCCAGTACTTC. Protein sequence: CASRKQGGQETQYF.

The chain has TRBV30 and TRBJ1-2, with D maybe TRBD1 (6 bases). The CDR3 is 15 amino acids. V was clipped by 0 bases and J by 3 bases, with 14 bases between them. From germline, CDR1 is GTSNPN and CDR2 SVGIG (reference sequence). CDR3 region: CAWSVGGGRHYGYTF. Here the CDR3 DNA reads TGTGCCTGGAGTGTAGGGGGAGGGAGGCACTATGGCTACACCTTC.

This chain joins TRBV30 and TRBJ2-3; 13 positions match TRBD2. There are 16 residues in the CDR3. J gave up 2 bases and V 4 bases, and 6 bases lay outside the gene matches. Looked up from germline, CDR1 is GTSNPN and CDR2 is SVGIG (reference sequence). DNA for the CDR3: TGTGCCTGGACCCTGGGACTAGCGGGGAACACAGATACGCAGTATTTT. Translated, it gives CAWTLGLAGNTDTQYF.

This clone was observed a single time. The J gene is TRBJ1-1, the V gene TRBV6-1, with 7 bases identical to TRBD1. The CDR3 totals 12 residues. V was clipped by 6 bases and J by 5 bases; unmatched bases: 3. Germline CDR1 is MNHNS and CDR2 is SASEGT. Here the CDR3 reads CASRDRATEAFF. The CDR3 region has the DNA TGTGCCAGCAGAGACAGGGCAACTGAAGCTTTCTTT.

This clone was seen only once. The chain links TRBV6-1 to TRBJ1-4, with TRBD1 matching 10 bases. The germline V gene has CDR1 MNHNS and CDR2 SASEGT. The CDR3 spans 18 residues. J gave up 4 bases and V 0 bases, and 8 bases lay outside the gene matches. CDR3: CASSEALGQGGFNEKLFF. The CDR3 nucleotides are TGTGCCAGCAGTGAAGCGCTCGGACAGGGGGGCTTTAATGAAAAACTGTTTTTT.

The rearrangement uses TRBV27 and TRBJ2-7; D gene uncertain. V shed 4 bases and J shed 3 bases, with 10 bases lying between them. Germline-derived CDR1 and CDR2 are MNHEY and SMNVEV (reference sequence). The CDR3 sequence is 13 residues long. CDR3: CASSSPGGYEQYF. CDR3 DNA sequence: TGTGCCAGCAGTTCCCCAGGTGGCTACGAGCAGTACTTC.

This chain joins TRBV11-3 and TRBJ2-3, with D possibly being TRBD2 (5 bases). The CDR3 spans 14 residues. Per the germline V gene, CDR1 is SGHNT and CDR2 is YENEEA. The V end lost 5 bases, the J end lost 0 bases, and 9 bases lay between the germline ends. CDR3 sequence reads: CASSPRTSTDTQYF. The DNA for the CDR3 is TGTGCCAGCAGCCCCCGGACTAGCACAGATACGCAGTATTTT.

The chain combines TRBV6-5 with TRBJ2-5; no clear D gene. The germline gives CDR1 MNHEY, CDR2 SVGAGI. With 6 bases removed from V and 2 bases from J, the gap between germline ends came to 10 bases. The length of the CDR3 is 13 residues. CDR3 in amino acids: CASRRQDQETQYF. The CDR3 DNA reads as TGTGCCAGCAGAAGGCAGGATCAAGAGACCCAGTACTTC.

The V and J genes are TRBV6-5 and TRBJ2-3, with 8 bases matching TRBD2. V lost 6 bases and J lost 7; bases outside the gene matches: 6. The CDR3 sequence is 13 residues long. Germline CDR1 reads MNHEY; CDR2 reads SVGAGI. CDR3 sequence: CASRNGGAYTQYF. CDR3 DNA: TGTGCCAGCAGGAACGGGGGGGCCTATACGCAGTATTTT.

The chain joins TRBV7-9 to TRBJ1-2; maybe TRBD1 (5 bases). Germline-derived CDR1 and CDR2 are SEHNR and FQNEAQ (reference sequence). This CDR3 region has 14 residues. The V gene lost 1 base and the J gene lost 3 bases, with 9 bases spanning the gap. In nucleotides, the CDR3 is TGTGCCAGCAGCTTAGTTGGCAGGGACTATGGCTACACCTTC. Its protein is CASSLVGRDYGYTF.